The next 21 T cell receptor beta chains were all read from a single sample in a study of blood T cells in healthy people across ages. Alongside a J-beta primer mix, a sample-barcoded 5' primer served in a second PCR lasting roughly 6 to 12 cycles. TCRdb analysed the 5' RACE reads with MiXCR anew, one entry per CDR3 protein. The sample has about 500,000 distinct CDR3 sequences, more than 20% seen once; the top ten hold 7.5% to 9%. These data also featured in a second study, about T cells of mothers and their children.

The sequencing sample was made of blood. The receptors derive from a boy between 10 and 17 years old in good health.

This clonotype was detected a few times. This chain uses TRBV24-1 with TRBJ2-3, with TRBD2 identical over 13 bases. Germline CDR1 and CDR2: KGHDR and SFDVKD. V dropped 4 bases and J dropped 4; count of bases not matched to a gene: 7. CDR3 length: 17 residues. The CDR3 region is CATSDRGLAGAPDTQYF. The CDR3 region has the DNA TGTGCCACCAGTGACCGTGGACTAGCGGGAGCCCCAGATACGCAGTATTTT.

This clonotype was seen more than once but under ten times. V is TRBV6-1 and J is TRBJ1-6; tentatively, D is TRBD1 (6 bases). CDR3 length equals 15 residues. Looked up from germline, CDR1 is MNHNS and CDR2 is SASEGT. V was cut by 4 bases and J by 5 bases, with 12 bases left in between. CDR3 in DNA: TGTGCCAGCAGTGCACAGGGCAGGGATAATTCACCCCTCCACTTT. Protein: CASSAQGRDNSPLHF.

The rearrangement joins TRBV5-5 to TRBJ2-3, with 9 bases aligning to TRBD2. This CDR3 is 15 amino acids long. CDR1 is SGHKS and CDR2 is YYEKEE in the germline V gene (reference sequence). V shed 4 bases and J 5 bases; nucleotides not matched to a gene: 8. CDR3 nucleotide sequence: TGTGCCAGCAGCCGGGGGACTAGCTCCGGAGATACGCAGTATTTT. It codes for CASSRGTSSGDTQYF.

This clonotype was recorded a few times. One junction end disagrees with the germline gene, perhaps due to a read error. The V gene is TRBV4-3, the J gene TRBJ2-2; either TRBD1 or TRBD2 may fit D (5 bases each). This CDR3 has 15 residues. CDR1 and CDR2 (germline): LGHNA, YSLEER. Here the CDR3 DNA reads TGCGCCAGCAGCCCTGGGGCGGCGAACACCGGGGAGCCGTTTTTT. Its translation is CASSPGAANTGEPFF.

This clonotype was counted between two and nine times. V and J are TRBV20-1 and TRBJ2-2; D gene ambiguous. CDR3 length equals 14 residues. V lost 1 base and J lost 5, with 11 bases in between. Germline V CDR1 and CDR2: DFQATT, SNEGSKA (reference sequence). CDR3 DNA sequence: TGCAGTGCTAGAGGATTTAGTTGGACCGGGGAGCTGTTTTTT. Its translation: CSARGFSWTGELFF.

This clonotype was observed a handful of times. V usage is TRBV20-1 and J usage is TRBJ1-1; D remains ambiguous. The V gene lost 3 bases and the J gene lost 5 bases, with 22 bases spanning the gap. CDR3 length equals 16 residues. Looked up from germline, CDR1 is DFQATT and CDR2 is SNEGSKA (reference sequence). CDR3 nucleotide sequence: TGCAGTGCTAGTGGAGGGCTAGGTATTCTAGGAACTGAAGCTTTCTTT. Encoded protein: CSASGGLGILGTEAFF.

This clonotype has just a few counts. One end of the junction does not line up with germline, which may come from a read error. The CDR3 DNA sequence: TGCAGCGTTGTCCCTGGCTCCTACAATGAGCGGTTCTTC. This codes for CSVVPGSYNERFF. The V call is TRBV29-1, the J call TRBJ2-1, with D unclear. Germline lookup yields CDR1 SQVTM and CDR2 ANQGSEA. This CDR3 has 13 amino acids.

V is TRBV18 and J is TRBJ1-5; possible D gene TRBD1, 5 bases. Germline V lookup: CDR1 KGHSH, CDR2 LQKENI. Trimming stripped 3 bases from V and 6 bases from J, with 9 bases between. This CDR3 is built from 13 residues. This chain's CDR3 is CASSPYGAQPQHF. DNA for the CDR3: TGTGCCAGCTCACCCTATGGGGCTCAGCCCCAGCATTTT.

The J gene is TRBJ2-1, the V gene TRBV5-5; a possible D gene is TRBD2 (5 bases). Germline V gene sequence: CDR1 SGHKS, CDR2 YYEKEE (reference sequence). V was trimmed by 0 bases and J by 4 bases, leaving 23 bases between them. CDR3 length: 19 amino acids. The chain's CDR3 is CASSLVLRVLDFFYNEQFF. For the CDR3, the DNA is TGTGCCAGCAGCTTGGTGTTGCGAGTATTGGACTTCTTTTACAATGAGCAGTTCTTC.

This clonotype appeared a few times. This chain links TRBV28 with TRBJ1-2; D is possibly TRBD1 (6 bases). V gave up 8 bases and J gave up 3 bases, with 13 bases separating them. Germline CDR1 MDHEN, CDR2 SYDVKM. This CDR3 region has 13 residues. The CDR3 sequence: CASRLEGDYGYTF. CDR3 nucleotide sequence: TGTGCCAGCCGTCTTGAGGGGGACTATGGCTACACCTTC.

The chain has TRBV6-5 and TRBJ1-2, with D uncertain. CDR1 is MNHEY, CDR2 SVGAGI, per germline. This CDR3 has 11 residues. V lost 2 bases, J lost 7 bases, and 5 bases lay in between. CDR3 in amino acids: CASSYLGGYTF. The CDR3 DNA reads TGTGCCAGCAGTTACCTCGGTGGCTACACCTTC.

The table lists this clonotype with a few counts. The genes are TRBV14 and TRBJ2-6, with 9 bases matching TRBD1. Germline V gene sequence: CDR1 SGHDN, CDR2 FVKESK. The CDR3 covers 19 residues. V lost 4 bases, J lost 0 bases, and 10 bases stayed unmatched. CDR3 nucleotides: TGTGCCAGCAGCCCAACGCGACAGGGGGATTACTCTGGGGCCAACGTCCTGACTTTC. Translation: CASSPTRQGDYSGANVLTF.

This clonotype has at least ten counts. This chain uses TRBV27 with TRBJ1-5, with a possible D match to TRBD1 (5 bases). Germline V CDR1 and CDR2: MNHEY, SMNVEV (reference sequence). The CDR3 loop spans 13 amino acids. V lost 2 bases to trimming and J lost 6 bases, with 8 bases between them. CDR3 sequence reads: CASSLGGAQPQHF. As DNA, the CDR3 is TGTGCCAGCAGTTTAGGGGGTGCTCAGCCCCAGCATTTT.

A few counts support this clonotype. The J gene is TRBJ1-5, the V gene TRBV6-6, with 10 positions matching TRBD1. Germline V CDR1 and CDR2: MNHNY, SVGAGI (reference sequence). After removal of 6 bases from V and 4 bases from J, the junction contained 6 bases not matched to a gene. The CDR3 is 15 residues long. This CDR3 reads CASRPGQGNNQPQHF. CDR3 coding DNA: TGTGCCAGCAGACCGGGACAGGGGAATAATCAGCCCCAGCATTTT.

CDR3 region: CASSLEGFGYEQYF. The CDR3 nucleotides are TGCGCCAGCAGCTTGGAGGGGTTTGGGTACGAGCAGTACTTC. The chain links TRBV5-1 to TRBJ2-7, with TRBD1 as a possible D gene (5 bases). The germline V gene encodes CDR1 SGHRS and CDR2 YFSETQ. The ends were cut back, 0 bases at V and 4 bases at J, with 11 bases in the middle. CDR3 size: 14 residues.

This clonotype was detected only a few times. The chain joins TRBV4-1 to TRBJ2-5, with D perhaps being TRBD1 or TRBD2 (5 bases each). The CDR3 totals 13 residues. CDR1 is MGHRA, CDR2 YSYEKL, per germline. V was cut by 0 bases and J by 11 bases, with 13 bases left in between. DNA of the CDR3: TGCGCCAGCAGCCAAGATGAGGGGTTGGGGCAGTACTTC. Its translation is CASSQDEGLGQYF.

This clonotype came up a few times. The chain employs TRBV28 and TRBJ2-5; 9 bases fit TRBD2. The CDR3 consists of 19 residues. Germline loops: CDR1 MDHEN, CDR2 SYDVKM. V gave up 3 bases and J gave up 3 bases; unmatched junction bases: 17. The CDR3 spells CASSFQAGGSYPLKETQYF. The CDR3 DNA follows: TGTGCCAGCAGTTTCCAAGCGGGGGGCTCCTACCCCCTCAAAGAGACCCAGTACTTC.

A remark on this clonotype: A read error is likely, as this CDR3 ends without the conserved phenylalanine or tryptophan. The V call is TRBV20-1, the J call TRBJ2-5; 8 bases align to TRBD1. CDR3 length: 14 residues. CDR1 DFQATT and CDR2 SNEGSKA come from the germline V gene (reference sequence). The ends lost 5 bases at V and 4 bases at J; junction bases unmatched: 9. In nucleotides, the CDR3 is TGCAGTGCTCCACACCGACAGGGGCGAGAGACCCAGTACTCC. Translating gives CSAPHRQGRETQYS.

This clonotype was picked up a small number of times. The CDR3 reads CASSLTRDSQTQYF. DNA for the CDR3: TGTGCCAGCAGCCTGACCCGGGACAGCCAGACCCAGTACTTC. The V and J genes are TRBV6-5 and TRBJ2-5; 7 nucleotides line up with TRBD1. Trimming cost V 6 bases and J 6 bases; bases outside gene matches: 10. Per germline, CDR1 MNHEY and CDR2 SVGAGI. CDR3 length: 14 amino acids.

This clonotype turned up a few times. The chain combines TRBV7-8 with TRBJ2-3, with D unclear. There are 14 residues in the CDR3. CDR1 SGHVS and CDR2 FQNEAQ come from the germline V gene. V was shortened by 4 bases and J by 6 bases, with 14 bases between the two germline ends. The CDR3 here is CASSSRPRSDTQYF. The CDR3 DNA reads as TGTGCCAGCAGCTCTCGACCCCGCTCGGATACGCAGTATTTT.

This clonotype was observed a few times. This chain joins TRBV24-1 and TRBJ1-2; no clear D. Looked up from germline, CDR1 is KGHDR and CDR2 is SFDVKD. The CDR3 is 12 residues long. V gave up 1 base and J gave up 8 bases, with 7 bases separating them. Here the CDR3 reads CATSDLREGYTF. Written as DNA, the CDR3 is TGTGCCACCAGTGATTTAAGGGAAGGCTACACCTTC.